A selection of T cell receptor beta chains follows, all from one sample in a study of CXCR3-negative and CXCR3-positive naive CD8 T cells. TCRdb re-called the 5' RACE reads and shows each CDR3 protein once, DNA omitted. Its table lists 5,000 to 6,500 distinct CDR3 sequences. Sequenced input: naive CXCR3+ CD8+ T cells from blood. The receptors come from a human donor in good health. Some clones in this sample may be carry-over from other donors' samples. CDR3s include the opening cysteine and the closing phenylalanine or tryptophan. Not every row has a clone size; where given, it reads once, few, many or a size class.

j_gene: TRBJ2-3; v_gene: TRBV10-2; abundance: medium-sized; CDR3aa: CASSDLPGTALSDTQYF
j_gene: TRBJ2-3; v_gene: TRBV27; abundance: medium-sized; CDR3aa: CASSFGTSTDTQYF
j_gene: TRBJ1-2; v_gene: TRBV29-1; abundance: -; CDR3aa: CSVELVRGYTF
j_gene: TRBJ2-1; v_gene: TRBV6-2/TRBV6-3; abundance: -; CDR3aa: CASSYSEDEQFF
j_gene: TRBJ2-1; v_gene: TRBV7-3; abundance: medium-sized; CDR3aa: CASSLTPNEQFF
j_gene: TRBJ2-5; v_gene: TRBV29-1; abundance: -; CDR3aa: CSVEDEADQETQYF
j_gene: TRBJ2-1; v_gene: TRBV20-1; abundance: medium-sized; CDR3aa: CSARPTLRRWRDNEQFF
j_gene: TRBJ2-1; v_gene: TRBV20-1; abundance: medium-sized; CDR3aa: CSARDGGSIPEQFF
j_gene: TRBJ2-3; v_gene: TRBV27; abundance: medium-sized; CDR3aa: CASSLQGLGTDTQYF
j_gene: TRBJ1-5; v_gene: TRBV7-9; abundance: -; CDR3aa: CASSWDPSGPQHF
j_gene: TRBJ2-1; v_gene: TRBV9; abundance: medium-sized; CDR3aa: CASSLGVAGEGNEQFF
j_gene: TRBJ2-7; v_gene: TRBV9; abundance: -; CDR3aa: CASSVEPLYEQYF
j_gene: TRBJ2-2; v_gene: TRBV29-1; abundance: medium-sized; CDR3aa: CSGRTGGTGELFF
j_gene: TRBJ2-7; v_gene: TRBV7-9; abundance: medium-sized; CDR3aa: CASSLVGGAYEQYF
j_gene: TRBJ1-2; v_gene: TRBV6-4; abundance: -; CDR3aa: CASSDSTQGRYTF
j_gene: TRBJ2-5; v_gene: TRBV20-1; abundance: medium-sized; CDR3aa: CSATPSYQETQYF
j_gene: TRBJ2-3; v_gene: TRBV12-3/TRBV12-4; abundance: medium-sized; CDR3aa: CASSSAASTDTQYF
j_gene: TRBJ1-5; v_gene: TRBV4-2; abundance: -; CDR3aa: CASSQDRSGGGQPQHF
j_gene: TRBJ2-3; v_gene: TRBV6-6; abundance: medium-sized; CDR3aa: CASSYTVGASELEDTQYF
j_gene: TRBJ2-1; v_gene: TRBV29-1; abundance: -; CDR3aa: CSVDGALPQINEQFF
j_gene: TRBJ1-2; v_gene: TRBV5-4; abundance: medium-sized; CDR3aa: CASSPGNYGYTF
j_gene: TRBJ1-4; v_gene: TRBV15; abundance: -; CDR3aa: CATSPEVATNEKLFF
j_gene: TRBJ1-1; v_gene: TRBV29-1; abundance: medium-sized; CDR3aa: CSLELNTEAFF
j_gene: TRBJ2-1; v_gene: TRBV19; abundance: medium-sized; CDR3aa: CASSIEAGQIYNEQFF
j_gene: TRBJ2-1; v_gene: TRBV7-2; abundance: -; CDR3aa: CASVAGESSYNEQFF
j_gene: TRBJ2-3; v_gene: TRBV10-3; abundance: medium-sized; CDR3aa: CAISESTLVPVTDTQYF
j_gene: TRBJ2-1; v_gene: TRBV12-3/TRBV12-4; abundance: medium-sized; CDR3aa: CASSGEGTYNEQFF
j_gene: TRBJ2-1; v_gene: TRBV29-1; abundance: medium-sized; CDR3aa: CSVVGGNEQFF
j_gene: TRBJ2-1; v_gene: TRBV11-3; abundance: medium-sized; CDR3aa: CASSLGVNEQFF
j_gene: TRBJ2-7; v_gene: TRBV29-1; abundance: medium-sized; CDR3aa: CSARTSGTGEQYF
j_gene: TRBJ2-1; v_gene: TRBV20-1; abundance: -; CDR3aa: CSARARGLADNEQFF
j_gene: TRBJ2-5; v_gene: TRBV28; abundance: -; CDR3aa: CASSLLSIAETQYF
j_gene: TRBJ2-1; v_gene: TRBV27; abundance: -; CDR3aa: CASSPWTPEGGDEQFF
j_gene: TRBJ1-1; v_gene: TRBV7-6; abundance: medium-sized; CDR3aa: CASSLGGALTEAFF
j_gene: TRBJ1-1; v_gene: TRBV6-6; abundance: -; CDR3aa: CASSTGSEAFF
j_gene: TRBJ2-1; v_gene: TRBV20-1; abundance: medium-sized; CDR3aa: CSATVAFAYNEQFF
j_gene: TRBJ2-1; v_gene: TRBV2; abundance: medium-sized; CDR3aa: CASSEEVSSYNEQFF
j_gene: TRBJ2-1; v_gene: TRBV7-6; abundance: medium-sized; CDR3aa: CASSLAGGAYNEQFF
j_gene: TRBJ1-1; v_gene: TRBV29-1; abundance: -; CDR3aa: CSVEVRGWAFF
j_gene: TRBJ2-1; v_gene: TRBV20-1; abundance: medium-sized; CDR3aa: CSQGARVSAYNEQFF